Each of the 23 T cell receptor beta chains below was sequenced from the same sample in a study of T cell changes during pregnancy in multiple sclerosis. The protocol was immunoSEQ multiplex PCR, while the TCRdb copy is restricted to in-frame clones and leaves out a portion. The sample consists of around 20,000 clones, roughly 88% of them appearing once. The sequences come from CD8+ T cells from peripheral blood mononuclear cells, collected after pregnancy. The origin of the receptors is a female donor in good health, enrolled as a control in a pregnancy study.

The chain is built from TRBV6-1 and TRBJ2-5, with 7 bases identical to TRBD2. Matching the DNA end better, TRBJ2-7 makes the J call doubtful. The CDR3 runs 15 residues. Germline V gives CDR1 MNHNS, CDR2 SASEGT. CDR3: CASSEGLASGYEQYF. The CDR3 DNA reads TGTGCCAGCAGTGAAGGCTTGGCTAGCGGCTACGAGCAGTACTTC.

The V call is TRBV19, the J call TRBJ1-1, with D perhaps TRBD1 (6 bases). The germline CDR1 and CDR2 sequences are LNHDA and SQIVND (reference sequence). Trimming shortened V by 6 bases and J by 2 bases, and 10 bases separated the two germline ends. The CDR3 sequence is 13 residues long. CDR3 sequence reads: CASSPRGNTEAFF. The CDR3 DNA reads TGTGCCAGTAGCCCCAGGGGTAACACTGAAGCTTTCTTT.

This sequence joins TRBV23-1 and TRBJ1-1, with TRBD1 as a possible D gene (5 bases). TRBV23-1 is known as an ORF, though its function is uncertain. Deletions cut 2 bases from V and 3 bases from J, with 7 bases between. The CDR3 is made up of 13 amino acids. For the CDR3, the DNA is TGCGCCAGCAGTCAACGGGGGTACACTGAAGCTTTCTTT. It specifies CASSQRGYTEAFF.

The chain links TRBV6-6 to TRBJ2-1; TRBD1 matches at 7 bases. V lost 2 bases, J lost 6 bases, and 10 bases stayed unmatched. Per the germline V gene, CDR1 is MNHNY and CDR2 is SVGAGI (reference sequence). The CDR3 is 16 residues long. The CDR3 region is CASSYGRWDSFNEQFF. The CDR3 DNA follows: TGTGCCAGCAGTTACGGAAGATGGGACAGTTTCAATGAGCAGTTCTTC.

This clone was counted a few times. This chain connects TRBV5-1 to TRBJ1-6; D is unclear. V was shortened by 0 bases and J by 7 bases, with 11 bases between the two germline ends. Germline assignment: CDR1 SGHRS and CDR2 YFSETQ. The CDR3 extends over 15 amino acids. The CDR3 DNA sequence: TGCGCCAGCAGCTTGGTGGAGGGTGGGAATTCACCCCTCCACTTT. Its protein product is CASSLVEGGNSPLHF.

This sequence joins TRBV7-9 and TRBJ1-1; perhaps TRBD1 as D (5 bases). This CDR3 comprises 14 residues. V dropped 5 bases and J dropped 1 base, with 11 bases sitting between them. Germline lookup yields CDR1 SEHNR and CDR2 FQNEAQ (reference sequence). The CDR3 bases are TGTGCCAGCAGCCCTCGGGGGAGGAACACTGAAGCTTTCTTT. As protein: CASSPRGRNTEAFF.

The rearrangement uses TRBV2 and TRBJ2-1, with 10 bases that match TRBD2. The CDR3 covers 16 residues. Germline V gene sequence: CDR1 SNHLY, CDR2 FYNNEI. J was trimmed by 11 bases and V by 2 bases; bases with no gene match: 12. This CDR3 is CASSEPLEIAGGKQFF. DNA of the CDR3: TGTGCCAGCAGTGAACCCCTCGAGATAGCGGGGGGAAAGCAGTTCTTC.

V and J are TRBV25-1 and TRBJ2-7; 9 bases agree with TRBD1. The germline CDR1 and CDR2 sequences are MGHDK and SYGVNS. The CDR3 consists of 13 residues. With V trimmed by 2 bases and J by 5 bases, 1 base remained unmatched. This CDR3 is CASSEGQGNEQYF. In nucleotides, the CDR3 is TGTGCCAGCAGTGAAGGACAGGGGAACGAGCAGTACTTC.

The rearrangement joins TRBV7-9 to TRBJ1-2; the match to TRBD1 covers 7 bases. V dropped 7 bases and J dropped 0; count of bases not matched to a gene: 11. Germline lookup yields CDR1 SEHNR and CDR2 FQNEAQ (reference sequence). The length of the CDR3 is 16 residues. The CDR3 nucleotides are TGTGCCAGCACCAAGGAGGGGGCAGCGCCTAACTATGGCTACACCTTC. This codes for CASTKEGAAPNYGYTF.

The chain joins TRBV4-1 to TRBJ2-1, with 10 nucleotides matching TRBD2. Germline-derived CDR1 and CDR2 are MGHRA and YSYEKL. After removal of 2 bases from V and 5 bases from J, the junction contained 9 bases not matched to a gene. There are 17 residues in the CDR3. The CDR3: CASSQLMRSGGDNEQFF. DNA for the CDR3: TGCGCCAGCAGCCAACTCATGAGGAGCGGGGGGGACAATGAGCAGTTCTTC.

The V call is TRBV4-3, the J call TRBJ2-2, with D maybe TRBD1 (6 bases). Trimming stripped 0 bases from V and 1 base from J, with 15 bases between. Germline V CDR1 and CDR2: LGHNA, YSLEER. The CDR3 spans 18 residues. The CDR3 region is CASSQDRLTGMNTGELFF. DNA for the CDR3: TGCGCCAGCAGCCAAGATCGTTTGACAGGAATGAACACCGGGGAGCTGTTTTTT.

The chain links TRBV10-3 to TRBJ2-7; the D is unclear. Looked up from germline, CDR1 is ENHRY and CDR2 is SYGVKD. The germline V and J ends were trimmed by 3 bases and 2 bases, with 11 bases remaining between them. The CDR3 extends over 14 amino acids. This CDR3 reads CAISESRATYEQYF. The CDR3 bases are TGTGCCATCAGTGAATCTAGAGCAACCTACGAGCAGTACTTC.

The V and J genes are TRBV5-8 and TRBJ1-2, with D maybe TRBD1 (6 bases). The ends were cut back, 3 bases at V and 0 bases at J, with 15 bases in the middle. This CDR3 contains 16 residues. Per germline, CDR1 SGHTS and CDR2 YDEGEE. The CDR3 is CASSSNRQAANYGYTF. The CDR3 region has the DNA TGTGCCAGCAGCTCCAACCGACAGGCCGCTAACTATGGCTACACCTTC.

The V gene is TRBV6-6, the J gene TRBJ1-2, with D perhaps TRBD1 (5 bases). The CDR3 has 12 amino acids. CDR1 and CDR2 from the germline V gene are MNHNY and SVGAGI (reference sequence). Trimming cost V 4 bases and J 6 bases, with 9 bases left between them. CDR3 loop: CASSSGGDGYTF. The CDR3 DNA reads as TGTGCCAGCAGTTCCGGAGGGGATGGCTACACCTTC.

The chain links TRBV9 to TRBJ2-3, with 7 bases matching TRBD2. This CDR3 comprises 15 residues. Germline assignment: CDR1 SGDLS and CDR2 YYNGEE. Trimming cost V 0 bases and J 4 bases; bases outside gene matches: 5. CDR3 loop: CASSVDLAVSDTQYF. The CDR3 region has the DNA TGTGCCAGCAGCGTAGACCTAGCGGTATCAGATACGCAGTATTTT.

CDR3 bases: TGCGCCGGCAACTCAAGCGGGGGGGTACGAGGTGAGCAGTTCTTC. Its protein product is CAGNSSGGVRGEQFF. The chain joins TRBV5-1 to TRBJ2-1; 10 bases line up with TRBD2. J lost 9 bases, V lost 10 bases, and 16 bases had no gene match. Germline V gene data show CDR1 as SGHRS and CDR2 as YFSETQ. CDR3 length: 15 amino acids.

The chain joins TRBV9 to TRBJ1-1; D remains ambiguous. This CDR3 spans 18 amino acids. Deletions cut 0 bases from V and 1 base from J, with 19 bases between. Germline assignment: CDR1 SGDLS and CDR2 YYNGEE. DNA of the CDR3: TGTGCCAGCAGCGTAGGTTTAGATTGGAGGCCGACGAACACTGAAGCTTTCTTT. Translated: CASSVGLDWRPTNTEAFF.

This chain links TRBV4-1 with TRBJ2-2; 9 nucleotides line up with TRBD1. This CDR3 comprises 18 residues. CDR1 is MGHRA, CDR2 YSYEKL, per germline. V lost 1 base to trimming and J lost 1 base; unmatched junction nucleotides: 7. The CDR3 spells CASSQGPTGGRNTGELFF. CDR3 sequence (DNA): TGCGCCAGCAGCCAAGGCCCTACAGGGGGCAGGAACACCGGGGAGCTGTTTTTT.

This chain uses TRBV2 with TRBJ2-7; 8 bases are a match to TRBD2. Germline trimming cut 6 bases from V and 2 bases from J; bases unmatched to any gene: 6. The CDR3 extends over 14 amino acids. Germline V gene sequence: CDR1 SNHLY, CDR2 FYNNEI. The CDR3 here is CASSQTSGPYEQYF. The CDR3 region has the DNA TGTGCCAGCAGCCAAACTAGCGGCCCCTACGAGCAGTACTTC.

The chain recombines TRBV5-4 with TRBJ2-1; 7 nucleotides line up with TRBD2. With V trimmed by 2 bases and J by 6 bases, 5 bases remained unmatched. Germline V gene data show CDR1 as SGHNT and CDR2 as YYREEE (reference sequence). There are 14 residues in the CDR3. The CDR3 coding sequence is TGTGCCAGCAGCTTCGCGGGGGTGGTCAATGAGCAGTTCTTC. It is translated as CASSFAGVVNEQFF.

With regard to this clone: Within the sample, other DNA sequences also encode this same CDR3. The V call is TRBV27, the J call TRBJ1-1; no clear D gene. The CDR3 is made up of 12 amino acids. The V gene lost 4 bases and the J gene lost 5 bases, with 8 bases spanning the gap. Germline assignment: CDR1 MNHEY and CDR2 SMNVEV (reference sequence). The DNA of the CDR3 is TGTGCCAGCAGTTCGGGTGGGACTGAAGCTTTCTTT. Encoded protein: CASSSGGTEAFF.

A note on this clone: This CDR3 is also generated by other DNA sequences in the sample. The V call is TRBV27, the J call TRBJ1-5; D unclear. The CDR3 consists of 14 residues. CDR1 is MNHEY and CDR2 is SMNVEV in the germline V gene (reference sequence). V dropped 5 bases and J dropped 0 bases, with 8 bases sitting between them. CDR3 nucleotide sequence: TGTGCCAGCAGTCTAGGATATAGCAATCAGCCCCAGCATTTT. As protein: CASSLGYSNQPQHF.

V is TRBV4-3 and J is TRBJ1-1; TRBD1 might be the D (5 bases). V was trimmed by 1 base and J by 0 bases, leaving 15 bases between them. CDR3 length equals 17 residues. The germline V gene has CDR1 LGHNA and CDR2 YSLEER. This CDR3 reads CASSQVSRGIMNTEAFF. The DNA for the CDR3 is TGCGCCAGCAGCCAAGTCTCCCGGGGGATTATGAACACTGAAGCTTTCTTT.